The 7 T cell receptor beta chains below were found in one sample sequenced in a study of shared clonotypes between healthy human individuals. The data were produced by immunoSEQ multiplex PCR, yet TCRdb's version contains in-frame clones alone and is incomplete. This table has about 2 million clones, roughly 94% appearing once. The sequencing input was naive CD4+ T cells sorted from blood. Described subset: CD45RA+ positively selected. Every receptor here comes from a man younger than 35 in good health.

The V gene is TRBV10-1, the J gene TRBJ2-5; TRBD2 matches 7 bases. The junction had 10 bases not matched to a gene; V was cut back by 8 bases and J by 4 bases. The CDR3 covers 14 residues. The germline V gene encodes CDR1 WNHNN and CDR2 SYGVQD (reference sequence). CDR3 amino acids: CASPCGRERETQYF. The DNA for the CDR3 is TGCGCCAGCCCCTGCGGGCGGGAGCGAGAGACCCAGTACTTC.

V and J are TRBV6-4 and TRBJ1-1; 10 nucleotides agree with TRBD1. The length of the CDR3 is 14 residues. Germline V CDR1 and CDR2: MRHNA, SNTAGT. J was trimmed by 3 bases and V by 6 bases; bases with no gene match: 4. The CDR3 coding sequence is TGTGCCAGCAGGCCGGGACAGGGGCACACTGAAGCTTTCTTT. This sequence encodes CASRPGQGHTEAFF.

The DNA for the CDR3 is TGTGCCAGTTTAAATCAGCCCCAGCATTTT. This translates into CASLNQPQHF. This chain uses TRBV7-9 with TRBJ1-5; D not certain. This CDR3 contains 10 residues. Germline V gene sequence: CDR1 SEHNR, CDR2 FQNEAQ (reference sequence). V lost 9 bases and J lost 4, with 4 bases in between.

The gene calls are TRBV9 and TRBJ1-6, with D possibly matching TRBD1 (5 bases). CDR1 and CDR2 (germline): SGDLS, YYNGEE. Trimming took 0 bases from V and 1 from J, leaving 14 bases between them. The CDR3 covers 18 residues. CDR3 DNA: TGTGCCAGCAGCGTAGAAGGGGATCGGGCGTCCTATAATTCACCCCTCCACTTT. Its translation is CASSVEGDRASYNSPLHF.

The chain uses TRBV6-5 and TRBJ2-1; 10 positions match TRBD2. The length of the CDR3 is 15 residues. V shed 6 bases and J 7 bases; nucleotides not matched to a gene: 9. CDR1 MNHEY and CDR2 SVGAGI come from the germline V gene. The CDR3: CASSYKASGGNEQFF. The DNA for the CDR3 is TGTGCCAGCAGCTATAAGGCTAGCGGGGGAAATGAGCAGTTCTTC.

This rearrangement joins TRBV7-9 to TRBJ1-1; TRBD1 matches at 7 bases. J lost 11 bases, V lost 3 bases, and 9 bases had no gene match. This CDR3 is built from 13 residues. CDR1 SEHNR and CDR2 FQNEAQ come from the germline V gene (reference sequence). CDR3 loop: CASSFGTATQAFF. CDR3 in DNA: TGTGCCAGCAGCTTCGGGACAGCCACTCAGGCTTTCTTT.

To note about this clone: Relative to the germline gene, one junction end is altered; a read error may explain this. The chain couples TRBV5-4 to TRBJ2-1; maybe TRBD2 (6 bases). CDR3 length: 14 amino acids. Per germline, CDR1 SGHNT and CDR2 YYREEE (reference sequence). This CDR3 reads CASSQMEGYNEQFF. CDR3 nucleotide sequence: TGCGCCAGCAGCCAGATGGAGGGATACAATGAGCAGTTCTTC.